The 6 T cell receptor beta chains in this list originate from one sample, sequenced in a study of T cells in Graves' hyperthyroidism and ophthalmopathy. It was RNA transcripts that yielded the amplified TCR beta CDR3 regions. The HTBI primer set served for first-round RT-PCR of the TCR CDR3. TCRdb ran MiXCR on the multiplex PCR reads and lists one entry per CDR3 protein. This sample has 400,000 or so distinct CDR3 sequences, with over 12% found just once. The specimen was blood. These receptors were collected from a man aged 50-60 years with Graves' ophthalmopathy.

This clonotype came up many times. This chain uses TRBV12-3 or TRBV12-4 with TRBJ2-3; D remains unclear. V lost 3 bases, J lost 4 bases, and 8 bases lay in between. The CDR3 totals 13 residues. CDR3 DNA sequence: TGTGCCAGCAGTTTCACTGGTTCAGATACGCAGTATTTT. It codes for CASSFTGSDTQYF.

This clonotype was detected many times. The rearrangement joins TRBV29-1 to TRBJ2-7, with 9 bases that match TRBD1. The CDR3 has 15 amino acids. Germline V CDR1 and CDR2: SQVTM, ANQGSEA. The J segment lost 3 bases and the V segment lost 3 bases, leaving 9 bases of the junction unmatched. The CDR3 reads CSVESLRQGVYEQYF. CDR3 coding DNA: TGCAGCGTTGAGTCACTCCGACAGGGGGTCTACGAGCAGTACTTC.

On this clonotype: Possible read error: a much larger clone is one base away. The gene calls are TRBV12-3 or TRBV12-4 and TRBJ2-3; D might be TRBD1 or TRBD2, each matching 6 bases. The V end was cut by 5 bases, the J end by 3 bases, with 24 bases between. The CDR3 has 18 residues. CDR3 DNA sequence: TGTGCCAGCAGTCCAGGGGCCATTGGGGGGAGGAGAACAGATACGCAGTATTTT. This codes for CASSPGAIGGRRTDTQYF.

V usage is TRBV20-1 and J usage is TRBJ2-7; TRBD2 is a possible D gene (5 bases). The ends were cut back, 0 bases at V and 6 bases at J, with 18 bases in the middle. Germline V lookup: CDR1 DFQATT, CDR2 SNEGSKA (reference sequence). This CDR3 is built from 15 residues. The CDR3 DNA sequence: TGCAGTGCTAGAGATCTTAGGCTAGCCGCGGTCGAGCAGTACTTC. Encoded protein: CSARDLRLAAVEQYF.

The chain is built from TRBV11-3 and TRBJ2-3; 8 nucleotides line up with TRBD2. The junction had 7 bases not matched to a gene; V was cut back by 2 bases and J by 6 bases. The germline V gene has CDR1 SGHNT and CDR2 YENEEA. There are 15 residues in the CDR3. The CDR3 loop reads CASSLKLAVMDTQYF. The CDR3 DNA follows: TGTGCCAGCAGCTTAAAACTAGCGGTCATGGATACGCAGTATTTT.

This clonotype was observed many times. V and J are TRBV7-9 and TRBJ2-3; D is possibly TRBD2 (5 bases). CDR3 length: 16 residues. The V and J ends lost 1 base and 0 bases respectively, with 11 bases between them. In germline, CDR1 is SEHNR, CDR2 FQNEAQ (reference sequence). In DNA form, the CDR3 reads TGTGCCAGCAGCTTAGTTCGGCGACTAAGCACAGATACGCAGTATTTT. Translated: CASSLVRRLSTDTQYF.